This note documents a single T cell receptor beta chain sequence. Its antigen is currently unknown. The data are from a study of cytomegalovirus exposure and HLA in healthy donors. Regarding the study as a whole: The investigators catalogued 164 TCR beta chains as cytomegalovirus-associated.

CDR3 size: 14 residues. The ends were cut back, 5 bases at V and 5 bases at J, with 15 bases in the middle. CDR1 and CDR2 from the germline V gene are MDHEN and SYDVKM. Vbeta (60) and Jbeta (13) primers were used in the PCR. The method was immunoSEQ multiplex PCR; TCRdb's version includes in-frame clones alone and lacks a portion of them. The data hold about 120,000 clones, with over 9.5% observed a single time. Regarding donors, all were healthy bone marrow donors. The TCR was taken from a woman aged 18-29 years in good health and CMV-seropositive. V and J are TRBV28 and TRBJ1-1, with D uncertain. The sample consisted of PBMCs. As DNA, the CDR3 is TGTGCCAGCAGTAAAATCGCCGGAGGGACTGAAGCTTTCTTT. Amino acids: CASSKIAGGTEAFF.